These T cell receptor beta chains were read from a single sample in a study of T-cell reconstitution after alpha-beta-depleted transplantation in children. TCRdb processed the PCR reads anew with MiXCR; each CDR3 protein has one entry. This repertoire shows some 390,000 distinct CDR3 sequences, about 20% found once; its top ten account for 3.8%. The input for sequencing was PBMCs from the stem cell graft donor, taken from the stem cell graft. These receptors all stem from a human donor who donated a stem cell graft to a child with acute myeloid leukemia. CDR3s leave out the opening cysteine and the closing phenylalanine or tryptophan. Clone size appears in some rows only: once, few, many, or a class for an expanded clone.

TRBV5-5 many ASSLRLAGATGELF
TRBV12-3/TRBV12-4 . ASSYRPSNNEQF
TRBV4-1 . ASSQPTSGNYNEQF
TRBV20-1 few SASVGSGANVLT
TRBV10-2 many ASSEIAGGANEQF
TRBV28 few ASSFPQQGFFNQPQH
TRBV20-1 few SAASQGDRNQPQH
TRBV28 few ASSLGAGNVKETQY
TRBV5-1 . ASSLAGQGSRRAEAF
TRBV12-3/TRBV12-4 few ASSRQGATGELF
TRBV15 few ATSRPSGTGNEQF
TRBV20-1 few SARDRDFSYSEQF
TRBV7-9 once ASSHQVGEQY
TRBV28 few ASSLLTGRAEKLF
TRBV29-1 . SVEEWSYGYT
TRBV24-1 . ATSDFKASGSREYNEQF
TRBV7-2 . ASSSDWVNEQF
TRBV19 . ASSAGASYEQY
TRBV2 . ASSGRITSTDTQY
TRBV12-3/TRBV12-4 many ASSLGLADYEQY
TRBV20-1 few SVRTGGGQPQH
TRBV7-9 once ASRSRADTQY
TRBV28 . ASSYSQGGYQPQH
TRBV4-1 . ASSQISGSGGNEQF
TRBV10-3 few ATGGNGAQETQY
TRBV10-3 few AISELKLNTEAF
TRBV27 few ASSLRGEQF
TRBV27 . ASSGTGGFTEAF
TRBV12-3/TRBV12-4 many ASSPQGGYT
TRBV28 . ASSLKYQPQH
TRBV6-1 many ASSPGGAGLNYGYT
TRBV4-3 . ASSQEGGRVHEQY
TRBV12-3/TRBV12-4 many ASSPGTSGQETQY
TRBV4-1 . ASSQARQGLGEQF
TRBV4-3 few ASSQDGESYEQY
TRBV6-4 many ASSVSSTETQY
TRBV12-3/TRBV12-4 few ASSIAVTQY
TRBV5-1 . ASSLAGLAGGRTDTQY
TRBV14 . ASSPTGLAGVYEQY
TRBV12-3/TRBV12-4 few ASSSTDGYEQY
TRBV5-1 . ASNQGSPNTGELF
TRBV7-3 few ASSLTGGQGRETQY